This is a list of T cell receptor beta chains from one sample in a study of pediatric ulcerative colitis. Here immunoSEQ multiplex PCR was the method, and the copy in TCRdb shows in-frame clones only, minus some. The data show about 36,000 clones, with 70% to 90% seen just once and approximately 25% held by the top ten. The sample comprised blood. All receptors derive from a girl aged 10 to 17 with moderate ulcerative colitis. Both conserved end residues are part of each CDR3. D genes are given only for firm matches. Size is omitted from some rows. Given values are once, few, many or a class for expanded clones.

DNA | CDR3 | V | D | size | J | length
TGTGCCAGCAGTTTAAGGGGGGCTGGGGCCAACGTCCTGACTTTC | CASSLRGAGANVLTF | TRBV28 | . | once | TRBJ2-6 | 15
TGTGCCAGCAGCTTAGCGCTTTCTAGCGGGAGGGCCGGGGATACGCAGTATTTT | CASSLALSSGRAGDTQYF | TRBV7-9 | TRBD2 | . | TRBJ2-3 | 18
TGTGCCAGCAGGGGATTCCGGGAAGCTTTCTTT | CASRGFREAFF | TRBV5-5 | . | few | TRBJ1-1 | 11
TGCAGTGCTGGGGAGACGACCCAGTACTTC | CSAGETTQYF | TRBV20-1 | . | . | TRBJ2-5 | 10
TGTGCCAGCAGCATGGCCCGAGCGACGAACACTGAAGCTTTCTTT | CASSMARATNTEAFF | TRBV5-4 | . | . | TRBJ1-1 | 15
TGCGCCAGCAGCGCACTAACTAGCGCCGCCGTACCAGAGACCCAGTACTTC | CASSALTSAAVPETQYF | TRBV5-1 | TRBD2 | . | TRBJ2-5 | 17
TGTGCCAGCAGTGATGGCGGGGGGGTTGGGCGCGGCTACACCTTC | CASSDGGGVGRGYTF | TRBV6-1 | . | . | TRBJ1-2 | 15
TGCAGCCTAAAAACTCTGGGGGAGACCCAGTACTTC | CSLKTLGETQYF | TRBV29-1 | . | . | TRBJ2-5 | 12
TGTGCCTGGAGTGCATCGGGACTAGCGGGGACAATTTCCTACGAGCAGTACTTC | CAWSASGLAGTISYEQYF | TRBV30 | TRBD2 | . | TRBJ2-7 | 18
TGTGCCAGCTCAGAAGGGGTGACTGAAGCTTTCTTT | CASSEGVTEAFF | TRBV18 | . | . | TRBJ1-1 | 12
TGTGCCAGCAGTGTGGTAGGAATAGCGGGAAATCATGAGCAGTTCTTC | CASSVVGIAGNHEQFF | TRBV25-1 | TRBD2 | . | TRBJ2-1 | 16
TGCGCCAGCAGATACAGACTAGAGGAAGGTTCACCCCTCCACTTT | CASRYRLEEGSPLHF | TRBV4-1 | . | . | TRBJ1-6 | 15
TGTGCCTGGAGTGTACAGGGGAGCAATCAGCCCCAGCATTTT | CAWSVQGSNQPQHF | TRBV30 | TRBD1 | . | TRBJ1-5 | 14
TGTGCCAGCAGCAACCGGGACGGTTATCAGCCCCAGCATTTT | CASSNRDGYQPQHF | TRBV7-8 | . | few | TRBJ1-5 | 14
TGCAGTGCTAGAGAGAACACTGAAGCTTTCTTT | CSARENTEAFF | TRBV20-1 | . | . | TRBJ1-1 | 11
TGCGCCAGCAGCCAAGGTAGGCAGGCCAACTACGAGCAGTACTTC | CASSQGRQANYEQYF | TRBV4-1 | . | once | TRBJ2-7 | 15
TGTGCCTGGACCCGGGTGTGGGGCACAGATACGCAGTATTTT | CAWTRVWGTDTQYF | TRBV30 | . | . | TRBJ2-3 | 14
TGTGCCAGCAGTGGGGTCTACACCGGGGAGCTGTTTTTT | CASSGVYTGELFF | TRBV2 | . | few | TRBJ2-2 | 13
TGTGCCAGCCGCCGGGACAGAGTCTACGAGCAGTACTTC | CASRRDRVYEQYF | TRBV2 | TRBD1 | . | TRBJ2-7 | 13
TGTGCCAGCAGCCAAGACCGGTATAGGAATGAAAAACTGTTTTTT | CASSQDRYRNEKLFF | TRBV4-2 | . | . | TRBJ1-4 | 15
TGTGCTAGTGGTTTGGTAGGAGGGATCGGGGAGCTGTTTTTT | CASGLVGGIGELFF | TRBV12-5 | . | few | TRBJ2-2 | 14
TGTGCCAGCAGCCCGCCCGACAGATACGAGCAGTACTTC | CASSPPDRYEQYF | TRBV7-6 | . | . | TRBJ2-7 | 13
TGCGCCAGCAGCCCGGGGACAGGGAGAGGAACAGATACGCAGTATTTT | CASSPGTGRGTDTQYF | TRBV4-3 | TRBD1 | . | TRBJ2-3 | 16
TGTGCCAGCAGCTTAGTTTCGGCGGCTCCAAAATACAATGAGCAGTTCTTC | CASSLVSAAPKYNEQFF | TRBV7-9 | . | . | TRBJ2-1 | 17
TGTGCCTGGATCCGCTCGGAAAACACTGAAGCTTTCTTT | CAWIRSENTEAFF | TRBV30 | . | few | TRBJ1-1 | 13
TGTGCCAGCAGCTCTGGGACAGGCTACGAGCAGTACTTC | CASSSGTGYEQYF | TRBV7-9 | TRBD1 | . | TRBJ2-7 | 13
TGTGCCAGCTCACCAAGCGGGGGCGAGGGGCAGCCCCAGCATTTT | CASSPSGGEGQPQHF | TRBV18 | . | . | TRBJ1-5 | 15
TGCAGCGTCGACCGGGGTGTGAACACTGAAGCTTTCTTT | CSVDRGVNTEAFF | TRBV29-1 | . | . | TRBJ1-1 | 13
TGTGCCAGCAGCGCGACGACTAGCCAAGAGACCCAGTACTTC | CASSATTSQETQYF | TRBV9 | . | . | TRBJ2-5 | 14
TGTGCCAGCAGCTCCACAGGGGGTTACGAGCAGTACTTC | CASSSTGGYEQYF | TRBV5-6 | TRBD1 | . | TRBJ2-7 | 13
TGTGCCAGCAGTTTTCCGGACTACACTGAAGCTTTCTTT | CASSFPDYTEAFF | TRBV28 | . | . | TRBJ1-1 | 13
TGTGCCTGGAGTGTACGAAGGGGTCCTTGGGGTAACGAGCAGTACTTC | CAWSVRRGPWGNEQYF | TRBV30 | . | . | TRBJ2-7 | 16
TGTGCCAGCAGCTTAGTCGACCGAGATTCACCCCTCCACTTT | CASSLVDRDSPLHF | TRBV7-2 | . | once | TRBJ1-6 | 14